These 9 T cell receptor beta chains originate from one sample sequenced in a study of shared clonotypes between healthy human individuals. Assay used: immunoSEQ multiplex PCR; TCRdb lists only in-frame clones, some missing. The repertoire includes about 2,500,000 clones, approximately 94% of them detected once, and around 0.14% sits in the top ten. What was sequenced was naive CD4+ T cells sorted from blood. Subset of the sample: CD45RA+ positively selected. The receptors derive from a young man in good health.

DNA for the CDR3: TGTGCCAGCAGCCTCGGGACAGTCCAAGAGACCCAGTACTTC. Amino acids: CASSLGTVQETQYF. This rearrangement joins TRBV11-2 to TRBJ2-5; TRBD1 matches 7 bases. CDR1 is SGHAT and CDR2 is FQNNGV in the germline V gene. The CDR3 extends over 14 amino acids. Trimming cost V 5 bases and J 1 base; bases outside gene matches: 4.

Of note for this clone: The likely explanation is a read error, given a far larger clone one base away. The chain employs TRBV9 and TRBJ2-7; D gene ambiguous. Germline lookup yields CDR1 SGDLS and CDR2 YYNGEE. V lost 4 bases to trimming and J lost 0 bases, with 2 bases between them. This CDR3 spans 11 amino acids. In DNA form, the CDR3 reads TGTGCCAGCAGCCCCTCCTACGAGCAGTACTTC. Translating it yields CASSPSYEQYF.

A word on this clone: The identical CDR3 is also encoded by other nucleotide sequences in the sample. The chain links TRBV7-2 to TRBJ1-1; D is possibly TRBD1 (5 bases). The CDR3 contains 14 residues. V was clipped by 1 base and J by 5 bases, with 11 bases between them. Germline V gene lookup returns CDR1 SGHTA and CDR2 FQGNSA. DNA for the CDR3: TGTGCCAGCAGCTTAGTTTGGGGGGGGACTGAAGCTTTCTTT. Residues: CASSLVWGGTEAFF.

As concerns this clone: In the same sample, other DNA sequences code for this CDR3. The V call is TRBV5-1, the J call TRBJ1-4; D is undetermined. The CDR3 runs to 14 residues. Trimming took off 0 bases at V and 4 bases at J, with 7 bases between the two ends. In germline, CDR1 is SGHRS, CDR2 YFSETQ. CDR3 sequence: CASSLGRDNEKLFF. In DNA, the CDR3 is TGCGCCAGCAGCTTGGGGAGAGATAATGAAAAACTGTTTTTT.

The chain recombines TRBV4-1 with TRBJ2-2; 9 bases are a match to TRBD2. After removal of 0 bases from V and 1 base from J, the junction contained 3 bases not matched to a gene. CDR3 length equals 17 residues. Germline V gives CDR1 MGHRA, CDR2 YSYEKL. The CDR3 DNA reads as TGCGCCAGCAGCCAAGATCATAGCGGGAGGAACACCGGGGAGCTGTTTTTT. It codes for CASSQDHSGRNTGELFF.

The chain employs TRBV20-1 and TRBJ2-7; 8 bases fit TRBD2. With 7 bases clipped from V and 7 bases from J, the junction kept 6 bases outside the gene matches. CDR3 length equals 11 residues. Looked up from germline, CDR1 is DFQATT and CDR2 is SNEGSKA (reference sequence). The CDR3 loop reads CSVTSGGEQYF. Here the CDR3 DNA reads TGCAGTGTTACTAGCGGAGGGGAGCAGTACTTC.

Points on this clone: Other DNA variants within this sample encode the same CDR3. For the CDR3, the DNA is TGCGCCAGCAGCCCTCCAGGGGGACAAGAGACCCAGTACTTC. Translated: CASSPPGGQETQYF. The genes are TRBV5-1 and TRBJ2-5; 7 bases map to TRBD1. CDR1 and CDR2 from the germline V gene are SGHRS and YFSETQ. The CDR3 runs 14 residues. V was clipped by 4 bases and J by 2 bases; unmatched bases: 5.

This chain joins TRBV30 and TRBJ1-6; D possibly corresponds to TRBD1 (5 bases). Per germline, CDR1 GTSNPN and CDR2 SVGIG (reference sequence). This CDR3 has 16 amino acids. V lost 4 bases and J 6 bases, leaving 19 bases between the germline ends. The CDR3 nucleotides are TGTGCCTGGACCCAATCGGGGCAGGGCCGTAATTCACCCCTCCACTTT. Amino acids: CAWTQSGQGRNSPLHF. The variable domain in full, with the rest retrieved from reference TRBV30 and TRBJ1-6, is SQTIHQWPATLVQPVGSPLSLECTVEGTSNPNLYWYRQAAGRGLQLLFYSVGIGQISSEVPQNLSASRPQDRQFILSSKKLLLSDSGFYLCAWTQSGQGRNSPLHFGNGTRLTVT.

A few counts support this clone. The rearrangement links TRBV30 to TRBJ1-5; D is unresolved. The CDR3 covers 13 residues. Germline V CDR1 and CDR2: GTSNPN, SVGIG (reference sequence). Trimming took off 2 bases at V and 2 bases at J, with 7 bases between the two ends. The CDR3 sequence is CAWSRAGNQPQHF. CDR3 coding DNA: TGTGCCTGGAGTCGAGCGGGCAATCAGCCCCAGCATTTT.